Detailed here is one T cell receptor (beta chain). This sample stems from a study of technical replicates of blood from several donors. Profiled with immunoSEQ multiplex PCR; TCRdb holds only in-frame clones, not every one. Found here are roughly 90,000 clones, approximately 94% of them singletons; the top ten hold 0.2% to 0.25%. The germline CDR1 and CDR2 sequences are SEHNR and FQNEAQ (reference sequence). There are 15 residues in the CDR3. V lost 5 bases to trimming and J lost 3 bases; unmatched junction nucleotides: 9. The chain couples TRBV7-9 to TRBJ2-5, with 7 bases identical to TRBD1. The sequence derives from a human donor in good health. Specimen: T cells isolated from PBMCs. The CDR3 bases are TGTGCCAGCAGCGTAATGACAGGGTTTAAAGAGACCCAGTACTTC. This sequence encodes CASSVMTGFKETQYF.